The 11 T cell receptor beta chains below come from one sample, sequenced in a study of cytomegalovirus exposure and HLA in healthy donors. 13 Jbeta primers and 60 Vbeta primers were used for the PCR. Some clones are missing from TCRdb's copy, which holds only in-frame ones; the method was immunoSEQ multiplex PCR. Among under 200,000 clones listed, about 88% were seen once. The sequenced sample consisted of PBMCs. The receptors were gathered from a woman under 40 in good health and CMV-seronegative.

V and J are TRBV10-2 and TRBJ2-1; D ambiguous. V was trimmed by 4 bases and J by 5 bases, leaving 12 bases between them. The CDR3 is made up of 14 amino acids. Germline V lookup: CDR1 WSHSY, CDR2 SAAADI. This CDR3 reads CASSVGFIHNEQFF. DNA for the CDR3: TGCGCCAGCAGTGTCGGGTTTATCCACAATGAGCAGTTCTTC.

This chain joins TRBV6-5 and TRBJ2-3; D may be TRBD1 (6 bases). The germline V gene encodes CDR1 MNHEY and CDR2 SVGAGI. Trimming removed 4 bases at V and 0 bases at J, with 14 bases between. The length of the CDR3 is 16 residues. The CDR3 nucleotides read TGTGCCAGCAGTTCCCTACAGGGTTCTAGCACAGATACGCAGTATTTT. Protein product: CASSSLQGSSTDTQYF.

The rearrangement joins TRBV28 to TRBJ2-7, with 12 bases that match TRBD2. Trimming removed 6 bases from V and 4 bases from J; junction bases left unmatched: 4. CDR3 length: 14 residues. CDR1 is MDHEN and CDR2 is SYDVKM in the germline V gene. The CDR3 DNA follows: TGTGCCAGCAGGATCCTAGCGGGAGGGTACGAGCAGTACTTC. It yields the protein CASRILAGGYEQYF.

The chain links TRBV2 to TRBJ1-2; 11 bases line up with TRBD1. CDR1 SNHLY and CDR2 FYNNEI come from the germline V gene. The CDR3 is 15 amino acids. Trimming at V came to 4 bases and at J to 4 bases, leaving 5 bases not matched to a gene. CDR3 nucleotide sequence: TGTGCCAGCAGTGGAGAAGGGACAGGGGGCTATGGCTACACCTTC. Protein sequence: CASSGEGTGGYGYTF.

The chain employs TRBV10-1 and TRBJ1-5; no firm D call. V lost 2 bases to trimming and J lost 0 bases, with 8 bases between them. Germline CDR1 and CDR2: WNHNN and SYGVQD (reference sequence). The CDR3 is made up of 15 amino acids. DNA for the CDR3: TGCGCCAGCAGTGAGGTCCCGTATAGCAATCAGCCCCAGCATTTT. This sequence encodes CASSEVPYSNQPQHF.

This clone was recorded once. The chain links TRBV5-1 to TRBJ2-3, with 7 bases fitting TRBD2. V lost 5 bases and J lost 1; bases outside the gene matches: 1. The germline V gene encodes CDR1 SGHRS and CDR2 YFSETQ. CDR3 length: 13 residues. CDR3 sequence reads: CASRSGGTDTQYF. The CDR3 nucleotides read TGCGCCAGCAGGAGCGGGGGCACAGATACGCAGTATTTT.

This clone came up once. V usage is TRBV15 and J usage is TRBJ2-1; possible D gene TRBD1, 5 bases. Trimming pared 4 bases from V and 2 bases from J, leaving 12 bases between. Germline V gives CDR1 LNHNV, CDR2 YYDKDF (reference sequence). There are 15 residues in the CDR3. CDR3 amino acids: CATSTLTATYNEQFF. The CDR3 nucleotides read TGTGCCACCAGCACCTTGACAGCCACCTACAATGAGCAGTTCTTC.

V usage is TRBV27 and J usage is TRBJ2-3, with 9 bases that match TRBD1. Germline loops: CDR1 MNHEY, CDR2 SMNVEV (reference sequence). V was pared by 4 bases and J by 5 bases, with 7 bases of the junction left unmatched. The CDR3 extends over 15 amino acids. Written as DNA, the CDR3 is TGTGCCAGCAGTTCGCCCGGGACAGGGAAAGATACGCAGTATTTT. Encoded protein: CASSSPGTGKDTQYF.

The chain is built from TRBV27 and TRBJ2-1; 13 bases are shared with TRBD2. Germline loops: CDR1 MNHEY, CDR2 SMNVEV (reference sequence). This CDR3 region has 15 residues. J lost 5 bases, V lost 5 bases, and 3 bases had no gene match. The chain's CDR3 is CASSVGTSGDNEQFF. CDR3 in DNA: TGTGCCAGCAGTGTCGGGACTAGCGGGGACAATGAGCAGTTCTTC.

V gene TRBV5-6 combines with J gene TRBJ1-5, with D possibly TRBD1 on 6 matching bases. There are 15 residues in the CDR3. The germline V gene encodes CDR1 SGHDT and CDR2 YYEEEE. Trimming shortened V by 3 bases and J by 6 bases, and 16 bases separated the two germline ends. In DNA form, the CDR3 reads TGTGCCAGCAGCTGGGGAGCGGACAGTCGTCAGCCCCAGCATTTT. It encodes CASSWGADSRQPQHF.

V usage is TRBV6-5 and J usage is TRBJ2-3; 7 positions match TRBD2. Germline V gives CDR1 MNHEY, CDR2 SVGAGI. The ends lost 0 bases at V and 6 bases at J; junction bases unmatched: 9. The CDR3 is made up of 16 amino acids. The CDR3 spells CASSYSFRTRTDTQYF. CDR3 nucleotides: TGTGCCAGCAGTTACTCTTTCCGGACTAGAACCGATACGCAGTATTTT.